This T cell receptor beta chain was obtained from a study of T cells in localized non-small cell lung cancer. Study-wide results and caveats: Appearances in adjacent lung were noted for a median 57 of the top 100 tumor clones. Among the tissues sampled, uninvolved adjacent lung had the highest T cell clonality, above tumor. Heterogeneity is still possible, as just one tumor region was sequenced. Longer overall survival associated with higher blood T cell density; shorter survival with higher adjacent-lung clonality.

A remark on this clone: Its antigen remains unidentified.

CDR1 and CDR2 (germline): MNHNS, SASEGT. V was pared by 7 bases and J by 5 bases, with 15 bases between. This CDR3 spans 13 amino acids. The table came from immunoSEQ multiplex PCR; TCRdb's copy has only in-frame clones and leaves some out. In the table there are roughly 66,000 clones, roughly 88% of which are singletons. The rearrangement uses TRBV6-1 and TRBJ2-7, with a possible D match to TRBD1 (6 bases). Sequenced material: peripheral blood, taken before any cancer treatment. The origin of this receptor is a woman between 35 and 75 years old with stage I lung adenocarcinoma. Here the CDR3 DNA reads TGTGCCAGCACCCGGGACACGCGGAACGAGCAGTACTTC. This sequence encodes CASTRDTRNEQYF.